The next 2 T cell receptor beta chains were all read from a single sample in a study of T cell responses to AZD1222 COVID-19 vaccine. The method was immunoSEQ multiplex PCR; TCRdb's version includes in-frame clones alone and lacks a portion of them. Altogether about 130,000 clones are present, more than 75% being singletons, with the ten largest covering roughly 10%. The specimen comprised peripheral blood, sampled on day 0 of AZD1222 vaccination. The receptors originated from an adult in good health.

This clone has more than one count but fewer than ten. V is TRBV7-8 and J is TRBJ1-1; 8 positions agree with TRBD1. V dropped 4 bases and J dropped 1; count of bases not matched to a gene: 5. Germline CDR1 reads SGHVS; CDR2 reads FQNEAQ. This CDR3 contains 15 residues. CDR3 residues: CASSSRGLGNTEAFF. The CDR3 DNA follows: TGTGCCAGCAGCTCCAGGGGGCTCGGGAACACTGAAGCTTTCTTT.

The chain couples TRBV29-1 to TRBJ1-1, with D hard to call. Trimming shortened V by 2 bases and J by 6 bases, and 13 bases separated the two germline ends. This CDR3 spans 13 amino acids. The V gene's germline CDR1 is SQVTM and CDR2 ANQGSEA. CDR3 amino acids: CSVEPSLAAEAFF. The CDR3 DNA reads as TGCAGCGTTGAACCCTCGTTAGCAGCTGAAGCTTTCTTT.